The next 10 T cell receptor beta chains were all read from a single sample in a study of radiotherapy plus CTLA-4 blockade in lung cancer. Only in-frame clones appear in the TCRdb table, and some are missing; sequencing was by immunoSEQ multiplex PCR. The sample carries tens of thousands of clones, around 76% recorded once. The sample in question was peripheral blood, obtained from a patient treated with radiotherapy plus ipilimumab. These TCRs come from a human donor with non-small cell lung cancer who had a partial response to radiotherapy plus ipilimumab. Some clones in this sample may be carry-over from other donors' samples.

This chain links TRBV7-9 with TRBJ1-2; D remains ambiguous. V lost 8 bases and J 4 bases, leaving 8 bases between the germline ends. CDR1 SEHNR and CDR2 FQNEAQ come from the germline V gene (reference sequence). The CDR3 is made up of 11 amino acids. In DNA, the CDR3 is TGTGCCAGCCGTACGGTCTATGGCTACACCTTC. It is translated as CASRTVYGYTF.

The CDR3 sequence: CASSAWDRGGSPLHF. Here the CDR3 DNA reads TGTGCCAGCAGCGCCTGGGACAGGGGTGGGTCACCCCTCCACTTT. The rearrangement links TRBV7-2 to TRBJ1-6; 10 bases fit TRBD1. CDR3 length: 15 residues. The ends lost 5 bases at V and 10 bases at J; junction bases unmatched: 8. Germline V gives CDR1 SGHTA, CDR2 FQGNSA.

The V gene is TRBV4-2, the J gene TRBJ2-7; 10 positions match TRBD2. The CDR3 contains 16 residues. CDR1 LGHNA and CDR2 YNFKEQ come from the germline V gene. The V gene end was trimmed by 9 bases and the J gene end by 2 bases; junction bases not matched to a gene: 13. The CDR3 coding sequence is TGTGCCAGTCGGCCATCATCTCTAGCGGGAGCCTACGAGCAGTACTTC. Translating gives CASRPSSLAGAYEQYF.

The J gene is TRBJ1-5, the V gene TRBV28; perhaps TRBD1 as D (5 bases). CDR1 and CDR2 (germline): MDHEN, SYDVKM. This CDR3 has 17 residues. V lost 6 bases and J 0 bases, leaving 18 bases between the germline ends. CDR3 region: CASSFQGSLFSNQPQHF. The CDR3 DNA reads TGTGCCAGCAGCTTCCAGGGTTCCCTCTTTAGCAATCAGCCCCAGCATTTT.

Only one count was recorded for this clone. The gene calls are TRBV19 and TRBJ2-1, with 9 bases matching TRBD2. The CDR3 is made up of 15 amino acids. V shed 3 bases, J shed 2 bases, and the junction held 2 bases outside the gene matches. Germline lookup yields CDR1 LNHDA and CDR2 SQIVND (reference sequence). CDR3 in DNA: TGTGCCAGTAGTATGGCTAGCGGGGCCTACAATGAGCAGTTCTTC. Translation: CASSMASGAYNEQFF.

This rearrangement joins TRBV4-1 to TRBJ1-3; D possibly corresponds to TRBD1 (6 bases). This CDR3 comprises 18 residues. CDR1 and CDR2 (germline): MGHRA, YSYEKL. Trimming took off 0 bases at V and 0 bases at J, with 15 bases between the two ends. CDR3 DNA: TGCGCCAGCAGCCAAGATGGGGCGGGGGCGTACTCTGGAAACACCATATATTTT. Translation: CASSQDGAGAYSGNTIYF.

With respect to this clone: Since a much larger clone is just one base distant, this may be a read error. Other DNA variants within this sample encode the same CDR3. This chain joins TRBV4-1 and TRBJ2-5, with 7 bases matching TRBD1. The CDR3 is 16 amino acids. Germline V gene sequence: CDR1 MGHRA, CDR2 YSYEKL. V was clipped by 0 bases and J by 3 bases; unmatched bases: 7. CDR3: CASSQDWNRGKETQYF. The DNA for the CDR3 is TGCGCCAGCAGCCAAGATTGGAACAGGGGAAAAGAGACCCAGTACTTC.

The chain combines TRBV10-1 with TRBJ2-7; TRBD1 matches 10 bases. The trim removed 0 bases at V and 6 bases at J, leaving 5 bases unmatched. The CDR3 loop spans 15 amino acids. Germline assignment: CDR1 WNHNN and CDR2 SYGVQD (reference sequence). CDR3 residues: CASSESAGTGAEQYF. The CDR3 DNA is TGCGCCAGCAGTGAGTCCGCCGGGACAGGGGCCGAGCAGTACTTC.

V is TRBV7-2 and J is TRBJ2-5; a weak D match, TRBD1 (5 bases). The CDR3 extends over 16 amino acids. Germline assignment: CDR1 SGHTA and CDR2 FQGNSA. V lost 2 bases and J 1 base, leaving 14 bases between the germline ends. CDR3 sequence: CASSLTDQGLQETQYF. CDR3 nucleotide sequence: TGTGCCAGCAGCTTAACGGACCAGGGCCTCCAAGAGACCCAGTACTTC. Looking up the rest from reference TRBV7-2 and TRBJ2-5 gives the full variable domain: GAGVSQSPSNKVTEKGKDVELRCDPISGHTALYWYRQSLGQGLEFLIYFQGNSAPDKSGLPSDRFSAERTGGSVSTLTIQRTQQEDSAVYLCASSLTDQGLQETQYFGPGTRLLVL.

The chain has TRBV29-1 and TRBJ1-5, with D unresolved. The CDR3 covers 13 residues. Trimming stripped 4 bases from V and 3 bases from J, with 10 bases between. Germline V gene data show CDR1 as SQVTM and CDR2 as ANQGSEA. The CDR3 nucleotides are TGCAGCGTTGGGGCAGAAACCAATCAGCCCCAGCATTTT. Amino acids: CSVGAETNQPQHF. Based on the CDR3 plus reference TRBV29-1 and TRBJ1-5, the full variable domain is SAVISQKPSRDICQRGTSLTIQCQVDSQVTMMFWYRQQPGQSLTLIATANQGSEATYESGFVIDKFPISRPNLTFSTLTVSNMSPEDSSIYLCSVGAETNQPQHFGDGTRLSIL.